This entry lists 31 T cell receptor beta chains sequenced from one sample in a study of tumor-infiltrating lymphocytes in primary liver carcinoma. The researchers produced TCR beta cDNA from roughly 500 ng total RNA with a constant-region primer. Three-round nested multiplex PCR performed with slightly modified ARM-PCR produced the TCR beta libraries. Both of the initial two PCR rounds ran for about 11 cycles and employed TRBV1-TRBV30 forward primers alongside a C-beta reverse primer. MiXCR was run by TCRdb on the multiplex PCR reads, yielding one entry per CDR3 protein. The profile shows fewer than 350,000 distinct CDR3 sequences, around three fifths of them singletons. RNA isolated from unsorted whole blood supplied the blood RNA, with germline DNA also extracted. Sequenced sample: peripheral blood. These receptors all come from a man aged 35-49 years with primary liver carcinoma and hepatitis B virus infection.

Worth noting for this clonotype: The missing conserved phenylalanine or tryptophan at the end of this CDR3 makes a read error likely. The J gene is TRBJ2-2, the V gene TRBV11-2, with D perhaps matching TRBD1 or TRBD2 (5 bases each). The germline V gene has CDR1 SGHAT and CDR2 FQNNGV. This CDR3 region has 15 residues. CDR3 sequence (DNA): TGTGCCAGCAGCTTATGGGACCTGAACACAGGGGAGCTGTTTCTT. It yields the protein CASSLWDLNTGELFL.

Comment on this clonotype: One junction end does not reproduce the germline sequence, and a read error may be involved. The V gene is TRBV6-2 or TRBV6-3, the J gene TRBJ2-3, with D tentatively TRBD2 (5 bases). This CDR3 spans 14 amino acids. CDR1 and CDR2 (germline): MNHEY, SVGEGT. CDR3 in DNA: TGTACCGGCAGTTACGGAGGTCTAGAGAATACACAGTATTTT. Amino acids: CTGSYGGLENTQYF.

Remarks on this clonotype: The junction departs from germline at one end; a sequencing error may be responsible. The rearrangement uses TRBV4-3 and TRBJ2-1; TRBD2 agrees at 8 bases. The CDR3 has 16 residues. Germline assignment: CDR1 LGHNA and CDR2 YSLEER. The CDR3: CASGQDAGGGYNERFF. Written as DNA, the CDR3 is TGCGCCAGCGGCCAAGATGCGGGAGGCGGCTACAATGAGCGGTTCTTC.

As to this clonotype: Just one base apart from a much larger clone, this may be a read error. The chain is built from TRBV12-3 or TRBV12-4 and TRBJ2-2; D unresolved. The CDR3 loop spans 13 amino acids. The CDR3 DNA reads as TGTGCCAGAAGTTTCTTACCTTTGGGGGAGCTGTTTTTT. As protein: CARSFLPLGELFF.

The V and J genes are TRBV28 and TRBJ1-1, with D possibly being TRBD1 (6 bases). CDR1 is MDHEN, CDR2 SYDVKM, per germline. V dropped 5 bases and J dropped 3 bases, with 16 bases sitting between them. The CDR3 extends over 15 amino acids. The CDR3 region has the DNA TGTGCCAGCAGTCGTACAGGGAATATGGACACTGAAGCTTTCTTT. As protein: CASSRTGNMDTEAFF.

The chain employs TRBV5-6 and TRBJ2-5; 9 bases fit TRBD2. J gave up 5 bases and V 5 bases, and 16 bases lay outside the gene matches. Per the germline V gene, CDR1 is SGHDT and CDR2 is YYEEEE. CDR3 length: 17 residues. The DNA for the CDR3 is TGTGCCAGCAGTTCGACGGACGATATAGCGGGAGAGGAGACCCAGTACTTC. Translation: CASSSTDDIAGEETQYF.

Notes on this clonotype: An end of the junction does not agree with germline; a read error may underlie this. The chain has TRBV11-2 and TRBJ2-3; TRBD2 aligns across 14 bases. The CDR3 runs 16 residues. CDR1 is SGHAT and CDR2 is FQNNGV in the germline V gene. CDR3 loop: CASSSGLAGGTDTLYF. The CDR3 DNA is TGTGCCAGCAGCTCAGGACTAGCGGGAGGCACGGATACGCTGTATTTT.

With regard to this clonotype: A much larger clone lies a single base off, so this may be a read error. The V and J genes are TRBV6-1 and TRBJ1-5; D call uncertain. CDR1 is MNHNS and CDR2 is SASEGT in the germline V gene. The CDR3 has 16 residues. In nucleotides, the CDR3 is TGTGCCAGCTGTGAATACATGGCCTCGAGTACCCAGCCCCAGCATTTT. It is translated as CASCEYMASSTQPQHF.

As for this clonotype: Germline and junction disagree at one end, which may indicate a read error. The chain couples TRBV6-1 to TRBJ2-1; possible D gene TRBD2, 6 bases. CDR1 is MNHNS, CDR2 SASEGT, per germline. This CDR3 contains 13 residues. The CDR3 reads CVSGFGGDNEQFF. CDR3 in DNA: TGTGTCAGCGGATTTGGAGGGGACAATGAGCAGTTCTTC.

As for this clonotype: Likely a read error: the CDR3 ends without its conserved phenylalanine or tryptophan. V is TRBV6-5 and J is TRBJ1-4, with 11 bases identical to TRBD1. V dropped 6 bases and J dropped 0; count of bases not matched to a gene: 6. The CDR3 is 17 residues long. Germline CDR1 is MNHEY and CDR2 is SVGAGI. CDR3 protein: CASSRDRGFATNEKLFL. The CDR3 coding sequence is TGTGCCAGCAGCAGGGACAGGGGGTTTGCAACTAATGAAAAACTGTTTTTA.

This chain connects TRBV30 to TRBJ1-6; 7 bases align to TRBD1. The V gene end was trimmed by 4 bases and the J gene end by 7 bases; junction bases not matched to a gene: 7. Germline-derived CDR1 and CDR2 are GTSNPN and SVGIG (reference sequence). The CDR3 extends over 14 amino acids. The chain's CDR3 is CAWNRDSYNSPLHF. The CDR3 nucleotides are TGTGCCTGGAACCGGGACAGCTACAATTCACCCCTCCACTTT. Using reference TRBV30 and TRBJ1-6 for the parts outside the CDR3, the full variable domain is SQTIHQWPATLVQPVGSPLSLECTVEGTSNPNLYWYRQAAGRGLQLLFYSVGIGQISSEVPQNLSASRPQDRQFILSSKKLLLSDSGFYLCAWNRDSYNSPLHFGNGTRLTVT.

This clonotype was found many times. The chain joins TRBV6-5 to TRBJ1-2; D is perhaps TRBD1 (6 bases). The V gene's germline CDR1 is MNHEY and CDR2 SVGAGI. CDR3 size: 17 residues. V was pared by 0 bases and J by 4 bases, with 18 bases between. The CDR3 reads CASSYSHLTGLSYGYTF. The DNA of the CDR3 is TGTGCCAGCAGTTACTCCCACCTTACAGGGTTGAGCTATGGCTACACCTTC.

Turning to this clonotype: Possible read error: a much larger clone is one base away. V gene TRBV4-1 combines with J gene TRBJ1-1; tentatively, D is TRBD1 (5 bases). The CDR3 length is 16 residues. Germline-derived CDR1 and CDR2 are MGHRA and YSYEKL. The CDR3 DNA is TGCGCCAGCAGGCAAGATGGGACGGTGTGGTACGCTGAAGCTTTCTTT. Translated, it gives CASRQDGTVWYAEAFF.

The CDR3 DNA sequence: TGTGCCAGCAGTTACTCGGGGACAGGCAATCAGCCCCAGCATTTT. Translation: CASSYSGTGNQPQHF. V and J are TRBV6-5 and TRBJ1-5, with 7 nucleotides matching TRBD1. Per the germline V gene, CDR1 is MNHEY and CDR2 is SVGAGI. The CDR3 contains 15 residues. V shed 0 bases, J shed 2 bases, and the junction held 1 base outside the gene matches.

To note about this clonotype: One end of the junction does not line up with germline, which may come from a read error. The V gene is TRBV11-2, the J gene TRBJ2-4, with D unclear. There are 17 residues in the CDR3. The germline V gene encodes CDR1 SGHAT and CDR2 FQNNGV. The CDR3: CANSLDPSSLAKNIQYF. In nucleotides, the CDR3 is TGTGCCAACAGCTTAGATCCCTCGTCACTAGCCAAAAACATTCAGTACTTC. Together with reference TRBV11-2 and TRBJ2-4, the CDR3 gives the full variable domain: EAGVAQSPRYKIIEKRQSVAFWCNPISGHATLYWYQQILGQGPKLLIQFQNNGVVDDSQLPKDRFSAERLKGVDSTLKIQPAKLEDSAVYLCANSLDPSSLAKNIQYFGAGTRLSVL.

This sequence joins TRBV7-3 and TRBJ2-3; 16 positions agree with TRBD2. Trimming cost V 3 bases and J 1 base; bases outside gene matches: 4. The CDR3 runs 18 residues. Germline CDR1 and CDR2: SGHTA and FQGTGA. The CDR3 reads CASSLGLAGGPGTDTQYF. In DNA, the CDR3 is TGTGCCAGCAGCTTGGGACTAGCGGGAGGGCCGGGCACAGATACGCAGTATTTT.

About this clonotype itself: In this CDR3 the conserved last residue, phenylalanine or tryptophan, is missing, so a read error is likely. CDR3 amino acids: CASSPDGHEQFL. Written as DNA, the CDR3 is TGTGCCAGCAGTCCTGATGGCCATGAGCAGTTCTTA. The V and J genes are TRBV11-2 and TRBJ2-1; D gene ambiguous. The CDR3 length is 12 residues. The germline V gene has CDR1 SGHAT and CDR2 FQNNGV. The V gene lost 6 bases and the J gene lost 8 bases, with 11 bases spanning the gap.

Concerning this clonotype itself: This sequence may be a read error, since a much larger clone differs from it by one base. The chain carries TRBV4-2 and TRBJ2-1, with D tentatively TRBD1 (5 bases). Germline values: CDR1 LGHNA, CDR2 YNFKEQ. The CDR3 is 16 residues long. The CDR3, as DNA: TGTGCCAACAGCCGGAAGGGGCGAGGCTCCTACAATGAGCAGTTCTTC. Its protein is CANSRKGRGSYNEQFF.

As regards this clonotype: Germline and junction disagree at one end, which may indicate a read error. The chain combines TRBV11-2 with TRBJ1-1, with D hard to call. Germline loops: CDR1 SGHAT, CDR2 FQNNGV. This CDR3 is built from 14 residues. CDR3 sequence (DNA): TGTGTCAGCAGCGCGACAAGGACTTCCGCTGAAGCTTTCTTT. Its translation is CVSSATRTSAEAFF. Looking up the rest from reference TRBV11-2 and TRBJ1-1 gives the full variable domain: EAGVAQSPRYKIIEKRQSVAFWCNPISGHATLYWYQQILGQGPKLLIQFQNNGVVDDSQLPKDRFSAERLKGVDSTLKIQPAKLEDSAVYLCVSSATRTSAEAFFGQGTRLTVV.

As for this clonotype: A much larger clone lies one base from this, so it may be a read error. The chain couples TRBV6-1 to TRBJ2-1; no reliable D call. Trimming left V 5 bases short and J 10 bases short, with 15 bases between. Per germline, CDR1 MNHNS and CDR2 SASEGT. The CDR3 runs 13 residues. The CDR3 region has the DNA TGTGCCAGCAGTTCCGAATTCAGGCGGGAGCAGTTCTTC. Its protein is CASSSEFRREQFF.

As for this clonotype: At one boundary the junction diverges from the germline segment, which might be a read error. The chain is built from TRBV4-2 and TRBJ2-3; D may be TRBD2 (6 bases). CDR1 and CDR2 from the germline V gene are LGHNA and YNFKEQ. CDR3 length: 18 amino acids. DNA of the CDR3: TGTGCCAGCAGCCAAGAGTGGAGGGCGGGATGGCGCACAGGTACGCAGTATTTT. Its translation: CASSQEWRAGWRTGTQYF.

In the case of this clonotype: A single base separates this from a much larger clone, so it may be a read error. This chain links TRBV6-2 or TRBV6-3 with TRBJ1-3; TRBD1 matches at 7 bases. The germline V gene encodes CDR1 MNHEY and CDR2 SVGEGT. The CDR3 totals 14 residues. This CDR3 reads CTSRPTGTGNTIYF. The CDR3 DNA reads as TGTACCAGCAGACCGACAGGGACTGGAAACACCATATATTTT.

This clonotype has just a few counts. V is TRBV28 and J is TRBJ2-3; 7 bases line up with TRBD2. V lost 6 bases and J lost 7; bases outside the gene matches: 13. The CDR3 length is 15 residues. From germline, CDR1 is MDHEN and CDR2 SYDVKM. The CDR3 DNA sequence: TGTGCCAGCAGCCCGGCGGGAGCCCGGGGGAATACGCAGTATTTT. Its protein is CASSPAGARGNTQYF. Together with reference TRBV28 and TRBJ2-3, the CDR3 gives the full variable domain: DVKVTQSSRYLVKRTGEKVFLECVQDMDHENMFWYRQDPGLGLRLIYFSYDVKMKEKGDIPEGYSVSREKKERFSLILESASTNQTSMYLCASSPAGARGNTQYFGPGTRLTVL.

With regard to this clonotype: It may be a read error: a sequence one base away is much more abundant. The V and J genes are TRBV6-1 and TRBJ1-2; D not resolved. Germline assignment: CDR1 MNHNS and CDR2 SASEGT. The CDR3 is 11 amino acids. V was clipped by 2 bases and J by 9 bases, with 7 bases between them. The CDR3 protein is CASSEWTSYTF. As DNA, the CDR3 is TGTGCCAGCAGTGAATGGACGAGCTACACCTTC.

As concerns this clonotype: A read error may be the cause here, since a much bigger clone is one base away. The rearrangement uses TRBV4-2 and TRBJ2-5; D might be TRBD1 (6 bases). The CDR3 extends over 13 amino acids. Germline CDR1 and CDR2: LGHNA and YNFKEQ. Trimming shortened V by 4 bases and J by 7 bases, and 13 bases separated the two germline ends. CDR3 residues: CASSLGGGGTQYF. The CDR3 DNA follows: TGTGCCAGCAGCCTAGGGGGTGGGGGGACCCAGTACTTC.

In this sample, this clonotype turned up many times. The chain carries TRBV29-1 and TRBJ2-1; the match to TRBD2 covers 7 bases. The germline CDR1 and CDR2 sequences are SQVTM and ANQGSEA. The CDR3 has 17 residues. The ends lost 4 bases at V and 1 base at J; junction bases unmatched: 13. The CDR3 DNA follows: TGCAGCGTTGTATTGGCGGGAGTTATTGGGTCCTACAATGAGCAGTTCTTC. Translated, it gives CSVVLAGVIGSYNEQFF.

The table lists this clonotype with many counts. This chain uses TRBV11-2 with TRBJ2-2; no clear D. Germline CDR1 SGHAT, CDR2 FQNNGV. The CDR3 is 14 residues long. Trimming took off 2 bases at V and 9 bases at J, with 13 bases between the two ends. The CDR3 loop is CASSLNLPAWELFF. The DNA of the CDR3 is TGTGCCAGCAGCTTAAACTTACCCGCCTGGGAGCTGTTTTTT.

A remark on this clonotype: The germline gene is not matched at one end of the junction; a read error may be the cause. V gene TRBV6-1 combines with J gene TRBJ2-6; D remains ambiguous. Germline assignment: CDR1 MNHNS and CDR2 SASEGT. CDR3 length: 15 amino acids. CDR3 protein: CAGSEANSGANVLTF. CDR3 sequence (DNA): TGTGCCGGCAGTGAAGCCAACTCTGGGGCCAACGTCCTGACTTTC.

On this clonotype itself: It may be a read error: a sequence one base away is much more abundant. The V call is TRBV6-5, the J call TRBJ2-2; the D gene could be TRBD1 or TRBD2 (6 bases each). The V gene's germline CDR1 is MNHEY and CDR2 SVGAGI. The CDR3 sequence is 16 residues long. The CDR3 region has the DNA TGTGCAACGCGGGGTAGCAGGGGCCCGAACACCGGGGAGCTGTTTTTT. It specifies CATRGSRGPNTGELFF.

This clonotype was recorded many times. This sequence joins TRBV11-2 and TRBJ1-1; D may be TRBD1 (5 bases). Germline CDR1 and CDR2: SGHAT and FQNNGV. CDR3 length: 15 residues. V lost 5 bases, J lost 1 base, and 14 bases lay in between. This CDR3 reads CASSRATTENTEAFF. In nucleotides, the CDR3 is TGTGCCAGCAGCCGAGCGACGACAGAGAACACTGAAGCTTTCTTT.

Notes on this clonotype: This clone may be a read error of a much larger clone one base away. The chain combines TRBV4-3 with TRBJ1-4, with TRBD1 matching 8 bases. Trimming removed 5 bases from V and 8 bases from J; junction bases left unmatched: 10. Germline V lookup: CDR1 LGHNA, CDR2 YSLEER. The CDR3 has 15 residues. CDR3 residues: CASSSRGTGGEKLFF. For the CDR3, the DNA is TGCGCCAGCAGCTCCAGGGGAACAGGGGGAGAAAAACTGTTTTTT.